This T cell receptor beta chain is drawn from a study of blood T cell repertoires in COVID-19. Original data processing: Nucleated cell counts were estimated from reference gene primer amplification. Repertoires were generated with immunoSEQ multiplex PCR, while TCRdb's copy carries only in-frame clones and drops some. D and trimming come from the DNA, and the V and J calls and clone size come from that table. The top ten clones hold around 6% of a sample with under 110,000 clones, 85% to 95% of them seen once. The CDR3 extends over 15 amino acids. In germline, CDR1 is MDHEN, CDR2 SYDVKM. J lost 0 bases, V lost 4 bases, and 5 bases had no gene match.

V is TRBV28 and J is TRBJ2-5; 7 nucleotides align to TRBD2. The origin of this receptor is a man aged 50 or older with active COVID-19. The sample was peripheral blood. The CDR3 here is CASSSPSGNQETQYF. The DNA for the CDR3 is TGTGCCAGCAGTTCTCCAAGCGGGAACCAAGAGACCCAGTACTTC.